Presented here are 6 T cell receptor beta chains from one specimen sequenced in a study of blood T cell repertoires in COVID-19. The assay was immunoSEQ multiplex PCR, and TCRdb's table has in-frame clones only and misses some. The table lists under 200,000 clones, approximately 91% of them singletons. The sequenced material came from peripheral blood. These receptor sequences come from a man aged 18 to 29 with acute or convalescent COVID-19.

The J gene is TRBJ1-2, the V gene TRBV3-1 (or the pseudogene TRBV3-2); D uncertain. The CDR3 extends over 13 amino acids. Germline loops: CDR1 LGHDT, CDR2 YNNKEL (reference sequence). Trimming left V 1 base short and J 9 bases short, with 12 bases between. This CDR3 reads CASSQGLVMSYTF. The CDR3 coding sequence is TGTGCCAGCAGCCAAGGCTTAGTGATGAGCTACACCTTC.

The CDR3 spells CASSVGAGTYNEQFF. CDR3 nucleotide sequence: TGTGCCAGCAGCGTAGGAGCGGGAACCTACAATGAGCAGTTCTTC. V is TRBV9 and J is TRBJ2-1, with 7 bases fitting TRBD2. Per germline, CDR1 SGDLS and CDR2 YYNGEE. There are 15 residues in the CDR3. With V trimmed by 0 bases and J by 2 bases, 2 bases remained unmatched. The entire variable domain, with the rest obtained from reference TRBV9 and TRBJ2-1, is as follows: DSGVTQTPKHLITATGQRVTLRCSPRSGDLSVYWYQQSLDQGLQFLIQYYNGEERAKGNILERFSAQQFPDLHSELNLSSLELGDSALYFCASSVGAGTYNEQFFGPGTRLTVL.

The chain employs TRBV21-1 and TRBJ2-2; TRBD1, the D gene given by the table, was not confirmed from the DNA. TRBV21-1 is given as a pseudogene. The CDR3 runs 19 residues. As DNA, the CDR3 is TGTGCCAGCAGCAAAAGTTGGTTCCGGGACAGGAATTTCACCGGGGAGCTGTTTTTT. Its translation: CASSKSWFRDRNFTGELFF.

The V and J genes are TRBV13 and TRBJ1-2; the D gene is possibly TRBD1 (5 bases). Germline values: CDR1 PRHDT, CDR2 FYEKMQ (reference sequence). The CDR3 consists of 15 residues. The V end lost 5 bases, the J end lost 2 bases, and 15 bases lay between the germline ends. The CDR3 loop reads CASSPPTVTNYGYTF. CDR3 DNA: TGTGCCAGCAGCCCGCCGACAGTCACGAACTATGGCTACACCTTC.

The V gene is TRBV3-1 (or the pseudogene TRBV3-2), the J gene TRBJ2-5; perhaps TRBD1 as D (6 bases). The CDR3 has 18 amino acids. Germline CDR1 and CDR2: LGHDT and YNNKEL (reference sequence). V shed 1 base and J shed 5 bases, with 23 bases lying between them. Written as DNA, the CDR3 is TGTGCCAGCAGCCAAGGAAGCCAGGGGATTACAACGTTGGAGACCCAGTACTTC. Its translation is CASSQGSQGITTLETQYF.

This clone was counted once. The CDR3 nucleotides are TGTGCCAGCAGCCAAGATTTCGCGGACGCGGGGCAAGAGACCCAGTACTTC. This sequence encodes CASSQDFADAGQETQYF. V gene TRBV3-1 (or the pseudogene TRBV3-2) combines with J gene TRBJ2-5; D is possibly TRBD2 (6 bases). V was shortened by 0 bases and J by 2 bases, with 16 bases between the two germline ends. CDR1 is LGHDT, CDR2 YNNKEL, per germline (reference sequence). The CDR3 has 17 amino acids.